This T cell receptor (beta chain) was profiled in a study of blood T cell repertoires in COVID-19. Study-wide background: Donors in the United States, Italy and Spain gave samples during acute or convalescent COVID-19. From T cells, B-cell-depleted T cells, or PBMCs came the material, which was cDNA or gDNA.

In the source study's methods: Amplified reference gene primers provided the basis for estimating nucleated cell counts. Method: immunoSEQ multiplex PCR; TCRdb's copy keeps in-frame clones and lacks some. V and J calls and clone size follow that table, whereas D and trimming were derived from the DNA. The sample shows 25,000 to 35,000 clones, less than 80% of them seen only once. The material sequenced was peripheral blood. This TCR was recovered from a boy younger than 10 with active or convalescent COVID-19.

CDR3 DNA sequence: TGTGCCAGCAACCAGGGGGTCGCGGGGGGATCAGCCACAGATACGCAGTATTTT. Translating gives CASNQGVAGGSATDTQYF. The chain recombines TRBV3-1 (or the pseudogene TRBV3-2) with TRBJ2-3; tentative D call: TRBD2 (8 bases). This CDR3 has 18 residues. Between the trimmed V and J ends, which lost 7 bases and 2 bases, there was a span of 25 bases. Germline lookup yields CDR1 LGHDT and CDR2 YNNKEL (reference sequence).